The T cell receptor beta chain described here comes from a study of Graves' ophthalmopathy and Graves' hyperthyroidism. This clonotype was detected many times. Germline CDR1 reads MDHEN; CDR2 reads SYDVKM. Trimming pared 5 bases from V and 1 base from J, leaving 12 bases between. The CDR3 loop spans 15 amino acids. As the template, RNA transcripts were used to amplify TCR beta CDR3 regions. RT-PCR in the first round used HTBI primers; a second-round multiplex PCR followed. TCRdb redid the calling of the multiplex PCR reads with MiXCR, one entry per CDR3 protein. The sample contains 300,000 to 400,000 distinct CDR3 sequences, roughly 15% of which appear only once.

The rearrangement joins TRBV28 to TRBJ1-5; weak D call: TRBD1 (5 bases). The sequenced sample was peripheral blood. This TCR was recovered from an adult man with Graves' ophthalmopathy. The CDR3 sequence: CASSHYRDSNQPQHF. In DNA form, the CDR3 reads TGTGCCAGCAGTCATTATAGGGACAGCAATCAGCCCCAGCATTTT.